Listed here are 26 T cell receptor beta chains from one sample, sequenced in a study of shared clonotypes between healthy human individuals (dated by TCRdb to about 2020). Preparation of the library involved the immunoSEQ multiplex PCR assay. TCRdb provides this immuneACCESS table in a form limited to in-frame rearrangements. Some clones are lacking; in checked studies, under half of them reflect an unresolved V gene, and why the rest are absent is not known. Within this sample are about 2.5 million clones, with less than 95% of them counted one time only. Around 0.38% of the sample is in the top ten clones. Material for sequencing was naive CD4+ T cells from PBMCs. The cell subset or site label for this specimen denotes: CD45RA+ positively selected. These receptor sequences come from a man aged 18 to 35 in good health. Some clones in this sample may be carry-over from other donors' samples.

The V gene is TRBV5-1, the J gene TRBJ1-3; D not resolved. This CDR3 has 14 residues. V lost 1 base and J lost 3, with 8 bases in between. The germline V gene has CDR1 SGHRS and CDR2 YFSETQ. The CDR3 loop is CASSLTSFGNTIYF. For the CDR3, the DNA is TGCGCCAGCAGCTTGACTTCTTTTGGAAACACCATATATTTT.

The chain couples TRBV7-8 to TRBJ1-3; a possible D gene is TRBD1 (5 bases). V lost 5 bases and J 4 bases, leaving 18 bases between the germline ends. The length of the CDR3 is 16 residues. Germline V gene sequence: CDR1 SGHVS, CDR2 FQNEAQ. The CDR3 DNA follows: TGTGCCAGCAGCGCATCAGGGAACTCCCAGGGAAACACCATATATTTT. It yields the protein CASSASGNSQGNTIYF.

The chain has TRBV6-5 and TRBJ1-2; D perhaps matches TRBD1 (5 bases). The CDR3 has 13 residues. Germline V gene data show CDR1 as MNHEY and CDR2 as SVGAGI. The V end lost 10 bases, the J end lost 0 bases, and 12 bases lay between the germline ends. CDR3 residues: CAKPGPPNYGYTF. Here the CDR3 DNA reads TGTGCCAAACCGGGGCCCCCTAACTATGGCTACACCTTC.

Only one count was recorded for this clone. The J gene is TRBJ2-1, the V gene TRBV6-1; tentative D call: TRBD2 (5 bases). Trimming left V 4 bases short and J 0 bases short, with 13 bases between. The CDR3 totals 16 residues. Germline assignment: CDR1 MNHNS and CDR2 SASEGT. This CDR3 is CASSANRRSSYNEQFF. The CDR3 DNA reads TGTGCCAGCAGTGCGAACCGGAGGAGCTCCTACAATGAGCAGTTCTTC.

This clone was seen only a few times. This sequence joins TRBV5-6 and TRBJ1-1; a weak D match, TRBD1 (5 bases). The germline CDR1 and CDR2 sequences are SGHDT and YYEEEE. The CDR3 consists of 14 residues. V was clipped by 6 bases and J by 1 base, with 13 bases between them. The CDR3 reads CASIVWTKNTEAFF. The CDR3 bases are TGTGCCAGCATCGTCTGGACAAAGAACACTGAAGCTTTCTTT.

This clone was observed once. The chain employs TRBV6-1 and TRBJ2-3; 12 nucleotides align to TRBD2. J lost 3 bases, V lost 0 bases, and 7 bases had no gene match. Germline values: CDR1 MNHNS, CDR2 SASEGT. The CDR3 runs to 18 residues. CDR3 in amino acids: CASSEATTSGRRTDTQYF. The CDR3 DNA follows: TGTGCCAGCAGTGAAGCAACGACTAGCGGGAGAAGAACAGATACGCAGTATTTT.

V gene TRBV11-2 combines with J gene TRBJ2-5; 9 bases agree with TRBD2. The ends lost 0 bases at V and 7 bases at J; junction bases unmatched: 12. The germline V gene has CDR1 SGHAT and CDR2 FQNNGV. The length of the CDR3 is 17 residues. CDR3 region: CASSLDPAGGPGGTQYF. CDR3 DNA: TGTGCCAGCAGCTTAGATCCAGCGGGAGGCCCTGGTGGGACCCAGTACTTC.

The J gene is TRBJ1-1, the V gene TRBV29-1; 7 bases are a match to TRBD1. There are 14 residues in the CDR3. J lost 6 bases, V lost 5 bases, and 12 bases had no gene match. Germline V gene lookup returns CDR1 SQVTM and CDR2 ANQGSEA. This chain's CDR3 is CSVYKGGGAAEAFF. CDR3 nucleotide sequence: TGCAGCGTTTACAAAGGAGGGGGCGCGGCTGAAGCTTTCTTT.

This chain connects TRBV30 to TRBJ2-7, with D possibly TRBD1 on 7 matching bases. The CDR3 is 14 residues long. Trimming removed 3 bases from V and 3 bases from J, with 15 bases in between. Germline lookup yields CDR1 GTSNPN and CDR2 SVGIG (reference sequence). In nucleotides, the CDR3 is TGTGCCTGGAGCGCCGCGGGGACAGACTACGAGCAGTACTTC. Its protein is CAWSAAGTDYEQYF.

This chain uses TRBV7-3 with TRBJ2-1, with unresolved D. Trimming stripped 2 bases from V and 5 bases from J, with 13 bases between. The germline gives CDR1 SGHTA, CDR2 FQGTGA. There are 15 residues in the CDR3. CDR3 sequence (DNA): TGTGCCAGCAGCTTAGCCACTACGGAGAACAATGAGCAGTTCTTC. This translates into CASSLATTENNEQFF.

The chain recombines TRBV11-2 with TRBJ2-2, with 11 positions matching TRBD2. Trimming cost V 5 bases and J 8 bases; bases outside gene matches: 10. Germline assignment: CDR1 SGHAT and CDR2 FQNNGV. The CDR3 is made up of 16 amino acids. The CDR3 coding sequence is TGTGCCAGCAGCACACTAGCGGGAGCAATAGTTGGGGAGCTGTTTTTT. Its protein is CASSTLAGAIVGELFF.

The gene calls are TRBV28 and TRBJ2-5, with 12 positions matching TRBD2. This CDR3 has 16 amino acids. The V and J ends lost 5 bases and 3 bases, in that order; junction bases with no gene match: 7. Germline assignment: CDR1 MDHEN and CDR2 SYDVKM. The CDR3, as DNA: TGTGCCAGCAGTAAACTAGCGGGAGGTTCGGAAGAGACCCAGTACTTC. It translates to CASSKLAGGSEETQYF. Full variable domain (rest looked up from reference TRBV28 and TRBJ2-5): DVKVTQSSRYLVKRTGEKVFLECVQDMDHENMFWYRQDPGLGLRLIYFSYDVKMKEKGDIPEGYSVSREKKERFSLILESASTNQTSMYLCASSKLAGGSEETQYFGPGTRLLVL.

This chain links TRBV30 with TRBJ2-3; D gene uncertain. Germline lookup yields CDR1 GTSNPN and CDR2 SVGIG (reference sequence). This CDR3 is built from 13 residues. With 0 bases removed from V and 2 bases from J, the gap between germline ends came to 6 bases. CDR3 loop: CAWSVIDTDTQYF. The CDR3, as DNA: TGTGCCTGGAGTGTAATAGACACAGATACGCAGTATTTT.

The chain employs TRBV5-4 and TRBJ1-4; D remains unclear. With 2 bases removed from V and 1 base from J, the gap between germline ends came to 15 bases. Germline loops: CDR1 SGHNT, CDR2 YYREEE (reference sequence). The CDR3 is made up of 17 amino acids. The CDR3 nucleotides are TGTGCCAGCAGCTTTGGGTCAGTTACGCGAACTAATGAAAAACTGTTTTTT. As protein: CASSFGSVTRTNEKLFF.

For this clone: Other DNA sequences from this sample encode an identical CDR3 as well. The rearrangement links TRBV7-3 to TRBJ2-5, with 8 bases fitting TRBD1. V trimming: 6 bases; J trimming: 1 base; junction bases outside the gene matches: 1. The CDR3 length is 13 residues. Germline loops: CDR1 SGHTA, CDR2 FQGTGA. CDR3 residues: CASSGQGQETQYF. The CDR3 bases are TGTGCCAGCAGTGGACAGGGCCAAGAGACCCAGTACTTC.

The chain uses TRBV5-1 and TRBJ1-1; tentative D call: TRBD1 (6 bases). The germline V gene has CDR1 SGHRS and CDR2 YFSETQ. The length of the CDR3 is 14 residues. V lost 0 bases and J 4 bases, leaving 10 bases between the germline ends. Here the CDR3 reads CASSLDRVVTEAFF. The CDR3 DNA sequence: TGCGCCAGCAGCTTGGACAGGGTTGTCACTGAAGCTTTCTTT.

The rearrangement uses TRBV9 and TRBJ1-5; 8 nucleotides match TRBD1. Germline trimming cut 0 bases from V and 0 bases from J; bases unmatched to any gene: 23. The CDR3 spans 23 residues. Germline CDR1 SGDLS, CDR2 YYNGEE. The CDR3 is CASSVEEDREGQTYDYSNQPQHF. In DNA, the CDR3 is TGTGCCAGCAGCGTAGAGGAGGACAGGGAGGGCCAGACGTATGACTATAGCAATCAGCCCCAGCATTTT.

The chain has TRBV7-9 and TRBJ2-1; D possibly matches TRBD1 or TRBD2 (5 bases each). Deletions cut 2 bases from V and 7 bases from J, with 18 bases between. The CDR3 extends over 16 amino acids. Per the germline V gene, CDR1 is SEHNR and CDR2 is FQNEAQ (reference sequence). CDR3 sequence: CASSLRGDPGMNEQFF. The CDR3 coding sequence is TGTGCCAGCAGCTTACGAGGGGACCCGGGGATGAATGAGCAGTTCTTC.

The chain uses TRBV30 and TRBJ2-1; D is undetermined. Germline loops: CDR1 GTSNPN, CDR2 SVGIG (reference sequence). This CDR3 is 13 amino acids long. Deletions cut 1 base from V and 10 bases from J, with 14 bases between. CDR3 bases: TGTGCCTGGAGTGAAACCTGGTCCCGGGAGCAGTTCTTC. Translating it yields CAWSETWSREQFF.

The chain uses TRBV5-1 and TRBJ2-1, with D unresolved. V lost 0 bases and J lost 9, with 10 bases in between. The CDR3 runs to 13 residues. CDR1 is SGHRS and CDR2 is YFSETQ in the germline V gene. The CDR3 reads CASSLDPVGEQFF. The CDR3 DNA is TGCGCCAGCAGCTTGGATCCGGTTGGTGAGCAGTTCTTC.

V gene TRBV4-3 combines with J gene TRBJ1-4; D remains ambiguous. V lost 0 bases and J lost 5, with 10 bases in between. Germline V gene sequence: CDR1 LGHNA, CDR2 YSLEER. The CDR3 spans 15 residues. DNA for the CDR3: TGCGCCAGCAGCCAAGATGCCGGCTGGAATGAAAAACTGTTTTTT. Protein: CASSQDAGWNEKLFF.

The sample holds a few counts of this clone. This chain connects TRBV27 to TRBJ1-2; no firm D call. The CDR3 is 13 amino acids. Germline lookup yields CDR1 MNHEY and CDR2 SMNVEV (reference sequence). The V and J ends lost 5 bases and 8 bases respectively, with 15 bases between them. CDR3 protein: CASSPVMAGGYTF. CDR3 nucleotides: TGTGCCAGCAGTCCCGTCATGGCCGGGGGCTACACCTTC.

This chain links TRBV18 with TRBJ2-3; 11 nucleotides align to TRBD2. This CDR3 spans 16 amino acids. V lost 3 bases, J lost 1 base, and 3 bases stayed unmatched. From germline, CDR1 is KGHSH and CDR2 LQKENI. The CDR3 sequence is CASSPTLAGGTDTQYF. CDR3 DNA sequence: TGTGCCAGCTCACCGACACTAGCGGGAGGCACAGATACGCAGTATTTT.

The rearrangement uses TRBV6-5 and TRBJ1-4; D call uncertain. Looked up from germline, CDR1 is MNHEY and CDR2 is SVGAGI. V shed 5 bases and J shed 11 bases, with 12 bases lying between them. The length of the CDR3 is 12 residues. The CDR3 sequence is CASSTYQGKLFF. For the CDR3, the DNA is TGTGCCAGCAGTACCTACCAAGGGAAACTGTTTTTT.

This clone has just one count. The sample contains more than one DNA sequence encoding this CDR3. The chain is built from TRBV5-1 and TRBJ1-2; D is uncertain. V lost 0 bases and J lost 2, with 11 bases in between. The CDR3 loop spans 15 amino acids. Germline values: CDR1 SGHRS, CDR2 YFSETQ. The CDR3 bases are TGCGCCAGCAGCTTGGGTCCAGGCGTCAACTATGGCTACACCTTC. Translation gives CASSLGPGVNYGYTF.

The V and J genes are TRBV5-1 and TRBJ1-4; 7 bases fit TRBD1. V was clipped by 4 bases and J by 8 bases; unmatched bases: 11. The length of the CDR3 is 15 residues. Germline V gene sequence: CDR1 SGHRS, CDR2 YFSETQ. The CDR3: CASSAQQGLGEKLFF. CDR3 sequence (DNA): TGCGCCAGCAGCGCCCAACAGGGGTTAGGAGAAAAACTGTTTTTT.